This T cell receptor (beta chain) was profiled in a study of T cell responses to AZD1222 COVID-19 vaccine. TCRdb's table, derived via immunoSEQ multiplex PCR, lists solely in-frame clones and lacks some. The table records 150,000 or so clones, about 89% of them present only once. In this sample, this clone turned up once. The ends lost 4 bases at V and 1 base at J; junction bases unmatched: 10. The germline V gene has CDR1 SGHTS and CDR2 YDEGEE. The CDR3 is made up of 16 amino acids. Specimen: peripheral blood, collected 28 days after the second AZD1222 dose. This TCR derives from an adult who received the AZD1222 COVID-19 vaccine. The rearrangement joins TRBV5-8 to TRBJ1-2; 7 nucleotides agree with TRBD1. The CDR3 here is CASSLRVTGVNYGYTF. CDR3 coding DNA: TGTGCCAGCAGCCTGCGGGTTACAGGGGTTAACTATGGCTACACCTTC.